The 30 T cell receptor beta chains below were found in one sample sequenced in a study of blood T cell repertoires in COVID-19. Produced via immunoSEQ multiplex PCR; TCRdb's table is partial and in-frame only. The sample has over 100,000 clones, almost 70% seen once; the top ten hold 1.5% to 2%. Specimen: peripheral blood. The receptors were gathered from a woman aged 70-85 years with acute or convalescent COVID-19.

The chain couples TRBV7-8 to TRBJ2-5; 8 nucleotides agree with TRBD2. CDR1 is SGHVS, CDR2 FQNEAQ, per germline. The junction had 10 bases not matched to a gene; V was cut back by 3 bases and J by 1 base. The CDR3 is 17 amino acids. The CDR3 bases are TGTGCCAGCAGCTTCACGGGGGGGGGCGCCCTCCAAGAGACCCAGTACTTC. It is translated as CASSFTGGGALQETQYF. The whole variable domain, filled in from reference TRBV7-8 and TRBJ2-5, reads GAGVSQSPRYKVAKRGQDVALRCDPISGHVSLFWYQQALGQGPEFLTYFQNEAQLDKSGLPSDRFFAERPEGSVSTLKIQRTQQEDSAVYLCASSFTGGGALQETQYFGPGTRLLVL.

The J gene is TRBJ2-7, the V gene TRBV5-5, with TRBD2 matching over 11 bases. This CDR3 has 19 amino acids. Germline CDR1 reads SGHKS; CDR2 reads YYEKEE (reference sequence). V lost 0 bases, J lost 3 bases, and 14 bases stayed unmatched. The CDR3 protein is CASSLARSGRASNVYEQYF. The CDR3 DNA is TGTGCCAGCAGCTTGGCCCGTAGCGGGAGGGCCAGTAACGTCTACGAGCAGTACTTC.

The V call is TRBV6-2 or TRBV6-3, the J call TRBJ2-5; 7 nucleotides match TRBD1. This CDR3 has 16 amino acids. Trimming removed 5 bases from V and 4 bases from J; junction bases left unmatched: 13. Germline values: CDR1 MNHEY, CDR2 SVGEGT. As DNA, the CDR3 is TGTGCCAGCAGTCCCCCAAGACAGGGTCTAAGAGAGACCCAGTACTTC. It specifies CASSPPRQGLRETQYF.

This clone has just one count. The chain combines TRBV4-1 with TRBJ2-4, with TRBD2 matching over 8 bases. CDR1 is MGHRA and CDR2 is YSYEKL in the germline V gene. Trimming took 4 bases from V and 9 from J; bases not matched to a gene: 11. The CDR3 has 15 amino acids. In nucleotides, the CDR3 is TGCGCCAGCAGCCGTGGTAGCGGGACTCTGGGCATTCAGTACTTC. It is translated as CASSRGSGTLGIQYF.

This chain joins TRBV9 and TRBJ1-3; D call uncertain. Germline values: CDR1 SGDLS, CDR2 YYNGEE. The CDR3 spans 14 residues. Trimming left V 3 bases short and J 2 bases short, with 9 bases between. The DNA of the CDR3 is TGTGCCAGCAGCGCCCAGGCCACTGGAAACACCATATATTTT. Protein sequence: CASSAQATGNTIYF.

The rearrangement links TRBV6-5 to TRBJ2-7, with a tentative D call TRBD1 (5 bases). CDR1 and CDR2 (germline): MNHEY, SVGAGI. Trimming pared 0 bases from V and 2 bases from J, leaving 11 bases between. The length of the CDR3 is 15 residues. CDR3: CASSYSQGSTYEQYF. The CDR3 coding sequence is TGTGCCAGCAGTTACTCTCAGGGTTCAACCTACGAGCAGTACTTC.

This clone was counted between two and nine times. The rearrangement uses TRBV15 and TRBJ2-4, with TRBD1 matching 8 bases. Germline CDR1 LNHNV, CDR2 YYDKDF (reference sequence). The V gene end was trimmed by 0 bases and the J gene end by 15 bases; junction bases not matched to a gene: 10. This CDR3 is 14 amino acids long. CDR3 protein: CATSRDLQGARAYF. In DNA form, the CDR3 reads TGTGCCACCAGCAGAGACCTCCAGGGGGCCAGGGCGTACTTC. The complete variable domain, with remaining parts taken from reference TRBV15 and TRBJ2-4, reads DAMVIQNPRYQVTQFGKPVTLSCSQTLNHNVMYWYQQKSSQAPKLLFHYYDKDFNNEADTPDNFQSRRPNTSFCFLDIRSPGLGDTAMYLCATSRDLQGARAYFGAGTRLSVL.

CDR3 sequence: CASSPSTAWGYTF. Written as DNA, the CDR3 is TGTGCCAGCAGTCCTAGTACGGCCTGGGGCTACACCTTC. The chain is built from TRBV6-6 and TRBJ1-2; no reliable D call. This CDR3 comprises 13 residues. Per the germline V gene, CDR1 is MNHNY and CDR2 is SVGAGI (reference sequence). V was cut by 5 bases and J by 8 bases, with 15 bases left in between.

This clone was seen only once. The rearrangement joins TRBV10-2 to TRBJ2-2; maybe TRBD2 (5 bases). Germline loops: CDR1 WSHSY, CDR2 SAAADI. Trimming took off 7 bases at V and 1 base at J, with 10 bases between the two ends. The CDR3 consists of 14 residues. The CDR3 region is CASTPAGNTGELFF. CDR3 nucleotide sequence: TGCGCCAGCACCCCGGCGGGGAACACCGGGGAGCTGTTTTTT.

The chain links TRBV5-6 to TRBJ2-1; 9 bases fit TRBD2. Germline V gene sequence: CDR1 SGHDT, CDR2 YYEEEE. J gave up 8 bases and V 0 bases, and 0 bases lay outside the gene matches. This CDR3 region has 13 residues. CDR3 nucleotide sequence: TGTGCCAGCAGCTTGGGGACTAGCGATGAGCAGTTCTTC. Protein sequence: CASSLGTSDEQFF.

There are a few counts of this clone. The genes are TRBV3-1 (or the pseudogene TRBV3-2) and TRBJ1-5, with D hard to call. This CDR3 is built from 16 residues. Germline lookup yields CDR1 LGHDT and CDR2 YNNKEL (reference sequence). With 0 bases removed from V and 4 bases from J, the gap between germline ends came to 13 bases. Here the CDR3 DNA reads TGTGCCAGCAGCCAAGATCCGCTGGCGGTTAATCAGCCCCAGCATTTT. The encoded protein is CASSQDPLAVNQPQHF.

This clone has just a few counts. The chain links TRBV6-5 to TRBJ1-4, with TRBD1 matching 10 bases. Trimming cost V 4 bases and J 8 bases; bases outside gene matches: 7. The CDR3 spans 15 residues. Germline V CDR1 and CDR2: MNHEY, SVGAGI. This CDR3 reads CASSSGQGFREKLFF. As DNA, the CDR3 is TGTGCCAGCAGTTCGGGACAGGGGTTCAGGGAAAAACTGTTTTTT.

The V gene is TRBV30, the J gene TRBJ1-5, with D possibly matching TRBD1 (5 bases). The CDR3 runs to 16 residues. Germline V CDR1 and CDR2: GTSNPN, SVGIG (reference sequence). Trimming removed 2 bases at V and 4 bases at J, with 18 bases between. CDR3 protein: CAWSPSTGILNQPQHF. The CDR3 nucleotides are TGTGCCTGGAGTCCATCCACAGGAATTCTTAATCAGCCCCAGCATTTT.

CDR3 coding DNA: TGTGCCAGCTCACGCCCGGGACTCCAAGAGACCCAGTACTTC. This translates into CASSRPGLQETQYF. The V call is TRBV18, the J call TRBJ2-5; D might be TRBD2 (6 bases). V lost 4 bases to trimming and J lost 1 base, with 10 bases between them. Germline values: CDR1 KGHSH, CDR2 LQKENI. The CDR3 contains 14 residues. Full variable domain (outside the CDR3, taken from reference TRBV18 and TRBJ2-5): NAGVMQNPRHLVRRRGQEARLRCSPMKGHSHVYWYRQLPEEGLKFMVYLQKENIIDESGMPKERFSAEFPKEGPSILRIQQVVRGDSAAYFCASSRPGLQETQYFGPGTRLLVL.

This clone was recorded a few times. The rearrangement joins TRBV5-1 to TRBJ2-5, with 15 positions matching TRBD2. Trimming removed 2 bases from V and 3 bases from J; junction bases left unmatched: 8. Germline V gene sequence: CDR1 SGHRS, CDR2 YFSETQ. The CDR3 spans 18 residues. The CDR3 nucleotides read TGCGCCAGCAGCTTCCGGACTAGCGGGAGGGTGGGAGAAGAGACCCAGTACTTC. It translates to CASSFRTSGRVGEETQYF.

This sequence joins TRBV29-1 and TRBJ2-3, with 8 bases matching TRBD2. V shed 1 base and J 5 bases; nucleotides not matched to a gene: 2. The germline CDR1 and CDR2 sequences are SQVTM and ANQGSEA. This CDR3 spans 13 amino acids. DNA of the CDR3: TGCAGCGTTGAAGCGGGAGGGGTAGATACGCAGTATTTT. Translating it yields CSVEAGGVDTQYF.

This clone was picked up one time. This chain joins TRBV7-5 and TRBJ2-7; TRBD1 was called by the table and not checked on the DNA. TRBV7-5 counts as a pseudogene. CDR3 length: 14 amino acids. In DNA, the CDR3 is TGTGCCAGAAGCTTAAGGGACATCTCCTACGAGCAGTACTTC. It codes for CARSLRDISYEQYF.

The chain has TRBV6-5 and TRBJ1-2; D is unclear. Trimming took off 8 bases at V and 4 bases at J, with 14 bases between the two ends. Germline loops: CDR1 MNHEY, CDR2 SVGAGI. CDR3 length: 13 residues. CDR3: CASHLSGGYGYTF. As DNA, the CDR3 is TGTGCCAGCCACCTGTCCGGCGGCTATGGCTACACCTTC.

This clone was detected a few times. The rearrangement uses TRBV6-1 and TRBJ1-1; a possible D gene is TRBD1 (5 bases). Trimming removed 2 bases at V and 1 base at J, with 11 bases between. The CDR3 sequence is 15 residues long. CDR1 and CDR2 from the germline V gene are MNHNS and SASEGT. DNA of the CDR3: TGTGCCAGCAGTGAACCAGGGTTGGCGAACACTGAAGCTTTCTTT. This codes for CASSEPGLANTEAFF.

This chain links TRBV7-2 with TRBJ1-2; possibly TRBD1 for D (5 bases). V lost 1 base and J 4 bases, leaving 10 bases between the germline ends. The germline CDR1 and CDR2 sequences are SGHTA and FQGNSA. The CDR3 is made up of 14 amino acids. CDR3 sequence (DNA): TGTGCCAGCAGCTTAGGCGGGACGATCTATGGCTACACCTTC. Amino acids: CASSLGGTIYGYTF. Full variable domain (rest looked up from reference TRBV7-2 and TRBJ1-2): GAGVSQSPSNKVTEKGKDVELRCDPISGHTALYWYRQSLGQGLEFLIYFQGNSAPDKSGLPSDRFSAERTGGSVSTLTIQRTQQEDSAVYLCASSLGGTIYGYTFGSGTRLTVV.

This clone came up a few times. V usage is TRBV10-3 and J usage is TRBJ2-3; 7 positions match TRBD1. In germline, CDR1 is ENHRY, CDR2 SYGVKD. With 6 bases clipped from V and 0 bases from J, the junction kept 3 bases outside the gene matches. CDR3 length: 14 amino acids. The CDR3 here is CAIRGQPSTDTQYF. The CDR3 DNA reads TGTGCCATCAGGGGACAGCCTAGCACAGATACGCAGTATTTT.

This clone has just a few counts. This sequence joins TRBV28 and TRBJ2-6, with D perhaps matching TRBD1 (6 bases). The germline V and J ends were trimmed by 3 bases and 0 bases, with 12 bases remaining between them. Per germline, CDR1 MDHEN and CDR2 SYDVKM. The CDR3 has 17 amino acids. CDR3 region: CASSFFTGSSGANVLTF. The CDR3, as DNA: TGTGCCAGCAGTTTTTTTACAGGGAGCTCTGGGGCCAACGTCCTGACTTTC.

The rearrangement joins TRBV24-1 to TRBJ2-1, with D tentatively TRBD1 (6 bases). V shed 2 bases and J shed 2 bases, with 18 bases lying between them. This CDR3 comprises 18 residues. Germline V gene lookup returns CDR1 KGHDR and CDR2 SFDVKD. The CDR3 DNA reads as TGTGCCACCAGTGATTCCACCCCCAGGGGAGTTGCCTACAATGAGCAGTTCTTC. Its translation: CATSDSTPRGVAYNEQFF.

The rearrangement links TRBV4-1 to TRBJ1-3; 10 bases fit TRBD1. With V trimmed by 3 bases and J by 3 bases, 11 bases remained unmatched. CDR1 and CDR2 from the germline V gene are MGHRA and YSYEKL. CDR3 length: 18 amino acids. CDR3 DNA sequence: TGCGCCAGCAGCCACTCACGAGGACAGGGGGATAGTGGAAACACCATATATTTT. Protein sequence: CASSHSRGQGDSGNTIYF.

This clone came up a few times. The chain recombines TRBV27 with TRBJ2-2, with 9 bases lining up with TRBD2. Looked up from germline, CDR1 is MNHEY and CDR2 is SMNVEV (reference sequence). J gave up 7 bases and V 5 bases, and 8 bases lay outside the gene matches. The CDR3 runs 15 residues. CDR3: CASSLLGLAFGELFF. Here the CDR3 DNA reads TGTGCCAGCAGTCTCTTGGGACTAGCTTTCGGGGAGCTGTTTTTT.

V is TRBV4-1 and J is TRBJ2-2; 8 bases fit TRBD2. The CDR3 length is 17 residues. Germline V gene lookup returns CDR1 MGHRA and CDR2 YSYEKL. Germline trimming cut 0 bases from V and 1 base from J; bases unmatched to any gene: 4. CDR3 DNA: TGCGCCAGCAGCCAAGATCAGCTAGCGGGGAACACCGGGGAGCTGTTTTTT. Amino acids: CASSQDQLAGNTGELFF.

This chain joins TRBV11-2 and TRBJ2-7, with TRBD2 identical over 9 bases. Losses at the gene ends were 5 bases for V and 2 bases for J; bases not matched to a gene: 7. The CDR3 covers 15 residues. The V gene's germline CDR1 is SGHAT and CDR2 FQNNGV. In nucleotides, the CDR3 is TGTGCCAGCAGCGCTTCTAGCGGGACCACCTACGAGCAGTACTTC. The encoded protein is CASSASSGTTYEQYF.

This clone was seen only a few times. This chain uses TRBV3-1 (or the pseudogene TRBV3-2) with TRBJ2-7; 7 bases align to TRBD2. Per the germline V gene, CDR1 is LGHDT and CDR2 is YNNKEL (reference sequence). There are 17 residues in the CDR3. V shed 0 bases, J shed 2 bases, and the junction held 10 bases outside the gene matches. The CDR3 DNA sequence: TGTGCCAGCAGCCAAGATGGTCCTCTAGCGGAGGCCTACGAGCAGTACTTC. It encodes CASSQDGPLAEAYEQYF.

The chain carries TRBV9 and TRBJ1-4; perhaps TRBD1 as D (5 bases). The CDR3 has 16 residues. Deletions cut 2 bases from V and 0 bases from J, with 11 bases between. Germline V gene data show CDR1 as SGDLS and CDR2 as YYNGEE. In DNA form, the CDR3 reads TGTGCCAGCAGCGTGGGGTCAGGGACAACTAATGAAAAACTGTTTTTT. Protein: CASSVGSGTTNEKLFF.

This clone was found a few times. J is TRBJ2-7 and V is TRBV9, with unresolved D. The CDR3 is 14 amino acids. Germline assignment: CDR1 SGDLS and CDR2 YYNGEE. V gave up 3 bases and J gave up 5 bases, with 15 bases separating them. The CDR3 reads CASSAGDASNEQYF. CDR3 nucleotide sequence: TGTGCCAGCAGCGCAGGCGACGCGTCCAACGAGCAGTACTTC.